A selection of T cell receptor beta chains follows, all from one sample in a study of blood T cells in healthy people across ages. Using its own MiXCR run on the 5' RACE reads, TCRdb lists one record per CDR3 protein. The table includes 1.4 million or so distinct CDR3 sequences, under 55% detected once. Sequences were obtained from blood. These receptors all stem from a woman between 18 and 29 years old in good health. The CDR3 runs from the conserved cysteine through the conserved F or W. Each record gives: clone size, D gene, J gene, V gene, CDR3 DNA, CDR3 protein. The D gene is left open where the match is weak. Clone size, where shown, is once, few, many, or a class for clones that have expanded.

clone size: NA
D gene: NA
J gene: TRBJ2-4
V gene: TRBV6-2/TRBV6-3
CDR3 DNA: TGTGCCAGCAGTCGCCTCCCAGGGGACAAAGACATTCAGTACTTC
CDR3 protein: CASSRLPGDKDIQYF

clone size: NA
D gene: NA
J gene: TRBJ2-5
V gene: TRBV7-2
CDR3 DNA: TGTGCCAGCAGCCAACAGGCGTCGTACCAAGAGACCCAGTACTTC
CDR3 protein: CASSQQASYQETQYF

clone size: NA
D gene: NA
J gene: TRBJ1-1
V gene: TRBV19
CDR3 DNA: TGTGCCAGTAGTATACTAAGGTCCACTGAAGCTTTCTTT
CDR3 protein: CASSILRSTEAFF

clone size: few
D gene: TRBD2
J gene: TRBJ2-2
V gene: TRBV14
CDR3 DNA: TGTGCCAGCAGCCCCCCGGGACTAGCCATCACCGGGGAGCTGTTTTTT
CDR3 protein: CASSPPGLAITGELFF

clone size: NA
D gene: NA
J gene: TRBJ1-5
V gene: TRBV10-3
CDR3 DNA: TGTGCCATCAGCCTTGGGGGGGAGAATCAGCCCCAGCATTTT
CDR3 protein: CAISLGGENQPQHF

clone size: NA
D gene: NA
J gene: TRBJ2-7
V gene: TRBV12-3/TRBV12-4
CDR3 DNA: TGTGCCAGCAGGACAGACCCTAGGGAGCAGTACTTC
CDR3 protein: CASRTDPREQYF

clone size: NA
D gene: NA
J gene: TRBJ2-3
V gene: TRBV10-3
CDR3 DNA: TGTGCCGTCCGGGACCACCCCCCAGATACGCAGTATTTT
CDR3 protein: CAVRDHPPDTQYF

clone size: many
D gene: NA
J gene: TRBJ1-1
V gene: TRBV29-1
CDR3 DNA: TGCAGCGACAGGGACGGTGAAGCTTTCTTT
CDR3 protein: CSDRDGEAFF

clone size: few
D gene: NA
J gene: TRBJ1-2
V gene: TRBV7-2
CDR3 DNA: TGTGCCAGCAGCTACCGCGGGACGGACTATGGCTACACCTTC
CDR3 protein: CASSYRGTDYGYTF

clone size: NA
D gene: NA
J gene: TRBJ1-2
V gene: TRBV5-6
CDR3 DNA: TGTGCCAGCAGCTTGTACAGAATACTGACATATGGCTACACCTTC
CDR3 protein: CASSLYRILTYGYTF

clone size: NA
D gene: NA
J gene: TRBJ2-7
V gene: TRBV6-2/TRBV6-3
CDR3 DNA: TGTGCCGCTGCCCAGACCTTCTACGAGCAGTACTTC
CDR3 protein: CAAAQTFYEQYF

clone size: once
D gene: NA
J gene: TRBJ2-4
V gene: TRBV15
CDR3 DNA: TGTGCCACCAGTAGGAGGGTAGCCAAAAACATTCAGTACTTC
CDR3 protein: CATSRRVAKNIQYF

clone size: few
D gene: NA
J gene: TRBJ2-1
V gene: TRBV25-1
CDR3 DNA: TGTGCCAGCAGTGAACACCGCGAGGGCCCACCGGGGCATGAGCAGTTCTTC
CDR3 protein: CASSEHREGPPGHEQFF

clone size: NA
D gene: TRBD2
J gene: TRBJ2-7
V gene: TRBV3-1
CDR3 DNA: TGTGCCAGCAGCCAAGCTCTAGCGGGACCCAATGAGCAGTACTTC
CDR3 protein: CASSQALAGPNEQYF

clone size: few
D gene: NA
J gene: TRBJ1-1
V gene: TRBV29-1
CDR3 DNA: TGCACCGCAGCGGGGGACGCTTTCTTT
CDR3 protein: CTAAGDAFF

clone size: few
D gene: NA
J gene: TRBJ1-4
V gene: TRBV7-2
CDR3 DNA: TGTGCCAGCAGCTTTAGGGGGGACCCGCGGGGGGCAAAAGGTGAAAAACTGTTTTTT
CDR3 protein: CASSFRGDPRGAKGEKLFF

clone size: few
D gene: TRBD2
J gene: TRBJ2-7
V gene: TRBV29-1
CDR3 DNA: TGCAGCGCTGTACCCGATCGTAGCGGGAGGACCTCCTACGAGCAGTACTTC
CDR3 protein: CSAVPDRSGRTSYEQYF

clone size: NA
D gene: TRBD1
J gene: TRBJ2-3
V gene: TRBV20-1
CDR3 DNA: TGCAGTGGGAGGCGGGACAGGGGGACAGATACGCAGTATTTT
CDR3 protein: CSGRRDRGTDTQYF